The 5 T cell receptor beta chains listed next were all sequenced from one sample in a study of T cells in Graves' hyperthyroidism and ophthalmopathy. It was RNA transcripts that yielded the amplified TCR beta CDR3 regions. When the TCR CDR3 underwent first-round RT-PCR, the HTBI primer set was used. Via MiXCR, TCRdb re-called the multiplex PCR reads, giving one row per CDR3 protein. Among around 600,000 distinct CDR3 sequences listed, approximately 14% were seen once. Sequenced input: blood. The receptor set was obtained from a woman in her late teens or twenties with Graves' ophthalmopathy.

This clonotype appeared a single time. A much larger clone differs by one base, so this may be a read error. The chain couples TRBV28 to TRBJ2-3; no clear D. CDR3 length equals 13 residues. Germline loops: CDR1 MDHEN, CDR2 SYDVKM. The CDR3 coding sequence is TGTGCCAGCAGCCACTCTGCCACAGATGCGCAGTATTTT. This encodes CASSHSATDAQYF.

This clonotype has at least ten counts. This sequence joins TRBV5-4 and TRBJ2-5; tentative D call: TRBD2 (6 bases). Germline values: CDR1 SGHNT, CDR2 YYREEE (reference sequence). There are 12 residues in the CDR3. Trimming removed 4 bases at V and 5 bases at J, with 9 bases between. The CDR3 DNA is TGTGCCAGCAGCGTTAGCGGCGAGACCCAGTACTTC. Translation: CASSVSGETQYF.

This clonotype was recorded at least ten times. The CDR3 coding sequence is TGTGCCAGCAGCCAAGTCAGACAGGGGAACCTGTTTTTT. Amino acid sequence: CASSQVRQGNLFF. This chain links TRBV3-1 with TRBJ2-2, with TRBD1 identical over 8 bases. The V and J ends lost 1 base and 14 bases, in that order; junction bases with no gene match: 6. Germline V gene data show CDR1 as LGHDT and CDR2 as YNNKEL (reference sequence). The length of the CDR3 is 13 residues.

This clonotype occurred many times. The gene calls are TRBV20-1 and TRBJ2-7; D not resolved. Germline V lookup: CDR1 DFQATT, CDR2 SNEGSKA (reference sequence). The CDR3 is 12 residues long. V was shortened by 6 bases and J by 4 bases, with 13 bases between the two germline ends. The CDR3 reads CSAKRDSYEQYF. In DNA form, the CDR3 reads TGCAGTGCAAAGCGTGACTCTTACGAGCAGTACTTC.

This clonotype was detected a few times. CDR3 sequence: CAWSPKAGGGDTQYF. In DNA, the CDR3 is TGTGCCTGGAGTCCCAAGGCGGGAGGAGGAGATACGCAGTATTTT. The J gene is TRBJ2-3, the V gene TRBV30, with TRBD2 identical over 8 bases. The V gene's germline CDR1 is GTSNPN and CDR2 SVGIG (reference sequence). The CDR3 contains 15 residues. V trimming: 2 bases; J trimming: 5 bases; junction bases outside the gene matches: 9.